This T cell receptor (beta chain) was obtained from a study of T cell changes during pregnancy in multiple sclerosis. Assay used: immunoSEQ multiplex PCR; TCRdb lists only in-frame clones, some missing. The sample consists of approximately 40,000 clones, roughly nine tenths of them appearing once. Germline assignment: CDR1 MDHEN and CDR2 SYDVKM. Trimming took off 4 bases at V and 6 bases at J, with 13 bases between the two ends. The CDR3 loop spans 13 amino acids. The source is a female donor with multiple sclerosis, enrolled in a pregnancy study. The sequenced sample was CD8+ T cells from peripheral blood mononuclear cells, obtained in the third trimester of pregnancy. V gene TRBV28 combines with J gene TRBJ2-7; the D gene is possibly TRBD1 (6 bases). CDR3 DNA: TGTGCCAGCAGTTCGGGACACCGCGCCGAGCAGTACTTC. It translates to CASSSGHRAEQYF.